Listed below are T cell receptor beta chains from one sample, sequenced in a study of cytomegalovirus exposure and HLA in healthy donors. This table comes from immunoSEQ multiplex PCR, and its TCRdb copy is limited to in-frame clones, with some not included. The table shows some 200,000 clones, with over 75% occurring only once. What was sequenced was PBMCs. These receptors originate from a man aged 40-49 years in good health and CMV-seropositive. Each CDR3 is given with its conserved first and last residue. The D gene is left open where the match is weak.

j_call d_call v_call cdr3_aa
TRBJ2-7 TRBD2 TRBV4-2 CASARLAGLDEQYF
TRBJ2-3 TRBD2 TRBV27 CASSFFQRGGTDTQYF
TRBJ2-7 TRBD1 TRBV6-5 CASSSGTGVYEQYF
TRBJ1-5 . TRBV28 CASSLGGEGNQPQHF
TRBJ2-5 TRBD2 TRBV7-9 CASSPILAGWETQYF
TRBJ2-5 TRBD1 TRBV5-6 CASSSMDRGQVETQYF
TRBJ1-1 TRBD1 TRBV5-8 CASRLGQGSTEAFF
TRBJ2-6 . TRBV6-6 CASSYIGAGANVLTF
TRBJ1-1 . TRBV7-9 CATLTPEVVTEAFF
TRBJ1-1 . TRBV5-6 CASSLGAGMNTEAFF
TRBJ2-7 TRBD2 TRBV6-6 CASASGGYEQYF
TRBJ2-1 . TRBV5-1 CASSLGGGGGYNEQFF
TRBJ2-7 . TRBV12-5 CASGSRGSYEQYF
TRBJ1-2 . TRBV27 CASSLSTGKDGYTF
TRBJ2-2 . TRBV19 CASSIAEGTGELFF
TRBJ2-7 TRBD2 TRBV27 CASSLVTGRTRAYEQYF
TRBJ1-1 . TRBV10-3 CAISDTASNTEAFF
TRBJ2-5 TRBD2 TRBV7-2 CASSPRRLAGGQQETQYF
TRBJ1-2 TRBD1 TRBV6-6 CASSYSPQTGTSGYTF
TRBJ2-7 . TRBV6-1 CASSEAIGQTYEQYF
TRBJ2-7 . TRBV5-6 CASSLVGQGIDEQYF
TRBJ2-7 . TRBV7-8 CASSLDARSYEQYF
TRBJ1-2 TRBD1 TRBV5-4 CASSPLDRSNGYTF
TRBJ1-1 . TRBV30 CAWSVQDSTEAFF
TRBJ1-1 . TRBV7-9 CASSSNQGNTEAFF
TRBJ2-1 . TRBV29-1 CSVLATGSSYNEQFF
TRBJ2-1 TRBD2 TRBV7-2 CASSLLGRGGFF
TRBJ2-2 . TRBV6-6 CASSSDRSAKVGELFF
TRBJ1-4 . TRBV19 CASSGPQEKLFF
TRBJ2-1 TRBD2 TRBV2 CAIRTSGRRGEQFF
TRBJ1-4 . TRBV9 CASSERNSPTNEKLFF
TRBJ2-3 TRBD2 TRBV28 CASSLSGVGDTQYF
TRBJ1-6 TRBD1 TRBV4-3 CASSYVPGQENSPLHF
. TRBD2 TRBV4-1 CASSQVRGDYEQYF
TRBJ2-3 TRBD2 TRBV19 CASSSGGRTDTQYF
TRBJ1-1 . TRBV6-5 CASSYSDNTEAFF
TRBJ2-7 TRBD2 TRBV4-3 CASSQDRGVEQYF
TRBJ1-1 . TRBV5-4 CASSPTRNTEAFF
TRBJ2-1 . TRBV6-1 CAVAPGISSYNEQFF
TRBJ2-6 . TRBV9 CASYSGANVLTF
TRBJ1-2 . TRBV19 CASSRLAAGNYGYTF
TRBJ2-7 . TRBV12-2 CASRFGADSYEQYF
TRBJ2-7 . TRBV5-1 CASSELGPSFYEQYF
TRBJ2-2 TRBD1 TRBV11-3 CASSLTGVGTGELFF
TRBJ2-7 TRBD1 TRBV6-7 CASSSILGTGAYEQYF
TRBJ1-6 . TRBV7-3 CASSLTGSANSPLHF
TRBJ1-3 . TRBV29-1 CSVEDPGGDHSGNTIYF
TRBJ1-3 TRBD1 TRBV11-2 CASSRDRAGNTIYF
TRBJ1-5 TRBD1 TRBV4-1 CASSQGQGKPQHF
TRBJ2-7 TRBD2 TRBV9 CASSALAGGDEQYF
TRBJ2-7 TRBD2 TRBV30 CAWRFRSGAPYEQYF
TRBJ2-2 . TRBV7-8 CASIDLAGPNTGELFF